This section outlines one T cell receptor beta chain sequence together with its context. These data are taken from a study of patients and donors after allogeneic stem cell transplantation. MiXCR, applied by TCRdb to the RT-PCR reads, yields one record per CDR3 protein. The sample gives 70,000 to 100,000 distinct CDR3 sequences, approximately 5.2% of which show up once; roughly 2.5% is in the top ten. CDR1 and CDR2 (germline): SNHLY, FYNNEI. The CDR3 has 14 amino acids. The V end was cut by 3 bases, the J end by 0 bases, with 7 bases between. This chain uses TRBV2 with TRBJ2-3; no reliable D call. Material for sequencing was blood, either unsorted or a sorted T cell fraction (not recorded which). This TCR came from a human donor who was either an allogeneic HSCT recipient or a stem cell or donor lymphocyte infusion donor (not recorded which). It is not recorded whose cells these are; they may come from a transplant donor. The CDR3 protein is CASSDRYSTDTQYF. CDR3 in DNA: TGTGCCAGCAGTGACCGATACAGCACAGATACGCAGTATTTT.